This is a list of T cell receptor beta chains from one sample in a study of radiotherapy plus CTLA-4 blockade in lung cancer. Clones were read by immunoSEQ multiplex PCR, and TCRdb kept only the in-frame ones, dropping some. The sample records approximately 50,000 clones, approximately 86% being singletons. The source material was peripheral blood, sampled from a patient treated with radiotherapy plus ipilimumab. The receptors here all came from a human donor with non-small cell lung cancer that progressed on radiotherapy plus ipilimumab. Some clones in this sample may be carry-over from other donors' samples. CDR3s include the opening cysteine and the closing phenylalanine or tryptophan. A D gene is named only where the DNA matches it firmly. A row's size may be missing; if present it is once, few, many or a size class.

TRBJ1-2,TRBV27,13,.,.,CASSLYRAFGYTF,TGTGCCAGCAGTTTGTACAGAGCATTTGGCTACACCTTC
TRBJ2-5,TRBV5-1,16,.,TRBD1,CASSLTPTGYQETQYF,TGCGCCAGCAGCTTGACCCCGACAGGGTACCAAGAGACCCAGTACTTC
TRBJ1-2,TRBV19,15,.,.,CASSTQQNPKPGYTF,TGTGCCAGTAGTACTCAACAGAACCCGAAACCTGGCTACACCTTC
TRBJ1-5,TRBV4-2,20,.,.,CASSQVFARPQVLSNQPQHF,TGTGCCAGCAGCCAAGTTTTTGCGCGCCCACAGGTTCTAAGCAATCAGCCCCAGCATTTT
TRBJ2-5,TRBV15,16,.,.,CATSRVRRGGEETQYF,TGTGCCACCAGCAGAGTTCGGAGAGGAGGGGAAGAGACCCAGTACTTC
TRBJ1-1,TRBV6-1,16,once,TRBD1,CASSESGGRGFTEAFF,TGTGCCAGCAGTGAAAGTGGGGGCAGGGGGTTCACTGAAGCTTTCTTT
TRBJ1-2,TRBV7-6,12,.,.,CASSLQGYGYTF,TGTGCCAGCAGCTTACAGGGGTATGGCTACACCTTC
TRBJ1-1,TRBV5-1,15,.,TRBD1,CASSGRQGADTEAFF,TGCGCCAGCAGCGGAAGACAGGGGGCGGACACTGAAGCTTTCTTT
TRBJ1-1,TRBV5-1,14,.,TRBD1,CASSSGMTGTEAFF,TGCGCCAGCAGCTCGGGCATGACAGGGACTGAAGCTTTCTTT
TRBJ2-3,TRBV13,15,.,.,CASSARDFSTDTQYF,TGTGCCAGCAGCGCCCGGGACTTTAGCACAGATACGCAGTATTTT
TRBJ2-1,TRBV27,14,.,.,CASRFLQGGNEQFF,TGTGCCAGCAGGTTCCTACAGGGCGGGAATGAGCAGTTCTTC
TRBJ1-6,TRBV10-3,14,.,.,CAIRLDGRDSPLHF,TGTGCCATCAGGCTGGACGGGAGGGACTCACCCCTCCACTTT
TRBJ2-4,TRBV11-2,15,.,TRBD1,CASSSPGTGLNIQYF,TGTGCCAGCAGCTCGCCCGGGACAGGGTTGAACATTCAGTACTTC
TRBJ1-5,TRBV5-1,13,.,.,CASSFGAGQPQHF,TGCGCCAGCAGCTTTGGGGCAGGTCAGCCCCAGCATTTT
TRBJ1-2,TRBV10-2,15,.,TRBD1,CASSDRGTAYYGYTF,TGCGCCAGCAGTGATCGGGGGACAGCATACTATGGCTACACCTTC
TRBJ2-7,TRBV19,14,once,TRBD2,CASSIGTSGYEQYF,TGTGCCAGTAGTATTGGGACTAGCGGCTACGAGCAGTACTTC
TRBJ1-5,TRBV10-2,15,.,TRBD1,CASSRRQGGSQPQHF,TGCGCCAGCAGTCGGAGACAGGGGGGTTCTCAGCCCCAGCATTTT
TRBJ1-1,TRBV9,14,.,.,CASSAGALYTEAFF,TGTGCCAGCAGCGCAGGGGCTTTGTACACTGAAGCTTTCTTT
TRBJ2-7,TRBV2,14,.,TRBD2,CASSVSGEWGEQYF,TGTGCCAGCAGTGTTAGCGGGGAATGGGGCGAGCAGTACTTC
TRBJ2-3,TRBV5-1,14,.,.,CASSFPGGTDTQYF,TGCGCCAGCAGCTTCCCCGGGGGCACAGATACGCAGTATTTT
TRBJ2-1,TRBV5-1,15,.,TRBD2,CASSFLLADYNEQFF,TGCGCCAGCAGCTTTCTACTAGCGGATTACAATGAGCAGTTCTTC
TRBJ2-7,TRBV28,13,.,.,CASSGHYPYEQYF,TGTGCCAGCAGCGGACACTACCCTTACGAGCAGTACTTC
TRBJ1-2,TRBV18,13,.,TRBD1,CASSPGQEIGYTF,TGTGCCAGCTCACCCGGACAGGAGATTGGCTACACCTTC
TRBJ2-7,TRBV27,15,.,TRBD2,CASSLRLAESYEQYF,TGTGCCAGCAGTTTAAGACTAGCGGAGTCCTACGAGCAGTACTTC
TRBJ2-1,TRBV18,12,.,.,CASSPKGNEQFF,TGTGCCAGCTCACCAAAGGGGAATGAGCAGTTCTTC
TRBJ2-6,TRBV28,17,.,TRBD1,CASSRRQGMSGANVLTF,TGTGCCAGCAGCCGAAGACAGGGGATGTCTGGGGCCAACGTCCTGACTTTC
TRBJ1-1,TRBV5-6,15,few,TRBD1,CASSTPTGVRTEAFF,TGTGCCAGCAGCACACCGACAGGGGTGAGGACTGAAGCTTTCTTT
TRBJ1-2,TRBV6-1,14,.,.,CASTLPAVSDGYTF,TGTGCCAGCACCTTACCAGCGGTTTCTGATGGCTACACCTTC
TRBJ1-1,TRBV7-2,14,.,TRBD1,CASSAQGANTEAFF,TGTGCCAGCAGCGCTCAGGGGGCGAACACTGAAGCTTTCTTT
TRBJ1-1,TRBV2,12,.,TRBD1,CASREQGAEAFF,TGTGCCAGCAGGGAACAGGGGGCTGAAGCTTTCTTT
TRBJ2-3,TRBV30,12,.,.,CAWSPPAYTQYF,TGTGCCTGGAGCCCGCCCGCGTATACGCAGTATTTT
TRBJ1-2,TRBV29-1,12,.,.,CSVDDWGRAVNF,TGCAGCGTTGACGATTGGGGCAGGGCTGTTAACTTC
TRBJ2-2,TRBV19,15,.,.,CASSPGTYNTGELFF,TGTGCCAGTAGTCCCGGGACTTACAACACCGGGGAGCTGTTTTTT
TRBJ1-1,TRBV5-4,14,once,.,CASSLVGRYTEAFF,TGTGCCAGCAGCTTGGTGGGCAGGTACACTGAAGCTTTCTTT
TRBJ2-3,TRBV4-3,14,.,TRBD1,CASSSQGKTDTQYF,TGCGCCAGCAGCTCACAGGGGAAGACAGATACGCAGTATTTT
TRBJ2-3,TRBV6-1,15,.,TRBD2,CASSGWTSSTDTQYF,TGTGCCAGCAGTGGTTGGACTAGCTCCACAGATACGCAGTATTTT
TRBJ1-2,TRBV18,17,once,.,CASSPPVCTTANYGYTF,TGTGCCAGCTCACCACCGGTTTGTACAACAGCTAACTATGGCTACACCTTC
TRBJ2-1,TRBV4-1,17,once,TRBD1,CASSQEKTGQPDNEQFF,TGCGCCAGCAGCCAAGAGAAAACGGGACAGCCGGACAATGAGCAGTTCTTC
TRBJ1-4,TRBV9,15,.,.,CASSVGVATNEKLFF,TGTGCCAGCAGCGTAGGAGTTGCAACTAATGAAAAACTGTTTTTT
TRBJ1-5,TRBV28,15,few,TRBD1,CASRPPEQGNQPQHF,TGTGCCAGCAGACCTCCAGAACAGGGGAATCAGCCCCAGCATTTT
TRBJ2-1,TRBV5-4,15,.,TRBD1,CASSLQGAKDNEQFF,TGTGCCAGCAGCCTCCAGGGGGCTAAGGACAATGAGCAGTTCTTC
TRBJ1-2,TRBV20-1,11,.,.,CSAGAGYGYTF,TGCAGTGCAGGGGCAGGATATGGCTACACCTTC
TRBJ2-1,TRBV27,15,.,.,CASTSLGGSYNEQFF,TGTGCCAGCACCTCATTGGGGGGCTCCTACAATGAGCAGTTCTTC
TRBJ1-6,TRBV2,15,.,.,CASSEQGKGNSPLHF,TGTGCCAGCAGTGAACAAGGGAAGGGGAATTCACCCCTCCACTTT
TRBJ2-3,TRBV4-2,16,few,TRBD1,CASSQARDRYTDTQYF,TGTGCCAGCAGCCAAGCCCGGGACAGGTACACAGATACGCAGTATTTT
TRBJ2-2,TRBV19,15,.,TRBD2,CASGTSGRPTGELFF,TGTGCCAGTGGGACTAGCGGGAGACCAACCGGGGAGCTGTTTTTT
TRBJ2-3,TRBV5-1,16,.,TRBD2,CASSPGLAGDTDTQYF,TGCGCCAGCAGCCCGGGACTAGCGGGGGACACAGATACGCAGTATTTT
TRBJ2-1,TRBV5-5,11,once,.,CASSLRGEQFF,TGTGCCAGCAGCTTGCGGGGGGAGCAGTTCTTC
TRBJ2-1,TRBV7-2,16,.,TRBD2,CASSLMNAGGYNEQFF,TGTGCCAGCAGCTTAATGAATGCGGGAGGATACAATGAGCAGTTCTTC
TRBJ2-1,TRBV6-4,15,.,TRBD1,CASSDSETGGNEQFF,TGTGCCAGCAGTGACTCTGAGACAGGGGGGAATGAGCAGTTCTTC